This TCR beta chain came from a study of T cell repertoires in cytomegalovirus infection. In TCRdb, the reads were re-called with MiXCR into one record per CDR3 protein. The table includes about 920,000 distinct CDR3 sequences, about a third detected once. Germline assignment: CDR1 SGHRS and CDR2 YFSETQ. This CDR3 has 16 residues. The V gene end was trimmed by 2 bases and the J gene end by 8 bases; junction bases not matched to a gene: 9. Details on this clonotype: Antigen: not known.

The study, taken as a whole, reports: CMV carriers with the relevant HLA were identified by cumulative public TCR beta family frequency.

Sequencing was performed on cultured CD8+ T cells from PBMCs, taken from culture after CMV antigen stimulation. V gene TRBV5-1 combines with J gene TRBJ1-4; 10 bases are shared with TRBD1. The clonotype originates from a human donor in good health (CMV status not recorded). Some clones in this sample may be carry-over from other donors' samples. This CDR3 is CASSLITGTGEEKLFF. Written as DNA, the CDR3 is TGCGCCAGCAGCTTAATTACCGGGACAGGGGAAGAAAAACTGTTTTTT.